This T cell receptor (beta chain) derives from a study of beta chain features in type 1 diabetes. Findings and caveats of the study: All four CD4+ subsets from Type 1 diabetes patients carried moderately but significantly shorter TCRB CDR3s. Patients with type 1 diabetes carried fewer insertions and had more deletions at their VDJ junctions.

Concerning this clone: No antigen is known for it.

It was one heparinised blood draw, averaging approximately 100 mL, that each donor gave. CDR3 length equals 15 residues. The germline V gene encodes CDR1 SEHNR and CDR2 FQNEAQ (reference sequence). With V trimmed by 3 bases and J by 3 bases, 7 bases remained unmatched. Expressed TCRB transcripts were sequenced because the entire RNA isolate underwent reverse transcription. Profiled with immunoSEQ multiplex PCR; TCRdb holds only in-frame clones, not every one. Here the sample spans about 250,000 clones, 13% to 15% being singletons. The rearrangement uses TRBV7-9 and TRBJ2-7, with 8 bases identical to TRBD2. This receptor was obtained from a woman between 40 and 50 years old in good health. Sequencing was performed on naive CD4+ T cells from blood. CDR3 nucleotides: TGTGCCAGCAGCTTCACTCAGCGGGGGAGCTACGAGCAGTACTTC. Its protein is CASSFTQRGSYEQYF.